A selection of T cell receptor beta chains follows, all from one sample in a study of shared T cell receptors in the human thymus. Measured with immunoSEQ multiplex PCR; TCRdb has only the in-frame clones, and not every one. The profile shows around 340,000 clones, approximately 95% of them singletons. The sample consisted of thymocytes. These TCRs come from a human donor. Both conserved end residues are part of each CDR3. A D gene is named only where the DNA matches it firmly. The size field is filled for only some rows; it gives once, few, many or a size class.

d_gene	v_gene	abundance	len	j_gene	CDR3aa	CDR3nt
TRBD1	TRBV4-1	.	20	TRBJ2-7	CASSQDSPGQRVKRQYEQYF	TGCGCCAGCAGCCAAGATAGTCCGGGACAGAGGGTTAAACGTCAGTACGAGCAGTACTTC
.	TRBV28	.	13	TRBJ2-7	CASIRGKGYEQYF	TGTGCCAGCATTAGGGGGAAAGGCTACGAGCAGTACTTC
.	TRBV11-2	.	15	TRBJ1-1	CASSLVMRENTEAFF	TGTGCCAGCAGCTTAGTAATGAGGGAGAACACTGAAGCTTTCTTT
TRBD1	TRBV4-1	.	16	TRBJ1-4	CASSQLPGQGNEKLFF	TGCGCCAGCAGCCAGCTCCCGGGACAGGGGAATGAAAAACTGTTTTTT
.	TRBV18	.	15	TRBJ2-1	CASSPGGGGYNEQFF	TGTGCCAGCTCACCAGGGGGCGGGGGATACAATGAGCAGTTCTTC
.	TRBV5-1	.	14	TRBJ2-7	CASSLAVQSYEQYF	TGCGCCAGCAGCTTGGCGGTGCAATCCTACGAGCAGTACTTC
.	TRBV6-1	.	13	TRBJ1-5	CASSGTRHQPQHF	TGTGCCAGCAGTGGGACCCGACATCAGCCCCAGCATTTT
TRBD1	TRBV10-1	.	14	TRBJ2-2	CASSERGQPGELFF	TGCGCCAGCAGTGAGCGGGGACAGCCCGGGGAGCTGTTTTTT
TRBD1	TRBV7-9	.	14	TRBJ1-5	CASSSTGGNQPQHF	TGTGCCAGCAGCTCCACAGGGGGCAATCAGCCCCAGCATTTT
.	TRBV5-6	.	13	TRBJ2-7	CASSLQGIPEQYF	TGTGCCAGCAGCTTGCAGGGGATTCCCGAGCAGTACTTC
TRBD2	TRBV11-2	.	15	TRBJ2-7	CASSGAGTIHYEQYF	TGTGCCAGCAGCGGAGCCGGGACTATACACTACGAGCAGTACTTC
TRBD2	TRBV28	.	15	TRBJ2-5	CASSFFAGVQETQYF	TGTGCCAGCAGTTTCTTTGCGGGGGTCCAAGAGACCCAGTACTTC
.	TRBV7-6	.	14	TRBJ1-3	CASSLQKAGNTIYF	TGTGCCAGCAGCCTTCAGAAAGCTGGAAACACCATATATTTT
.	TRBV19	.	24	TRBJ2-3	CASSASPGQDASGSRGTNTDTQYF	TGTGCCAGTAGTGCGAGCCCGGGACAGGACGCTAGCGGCAGTCGAGGGACCAACACAGATACGCAGTATTTT
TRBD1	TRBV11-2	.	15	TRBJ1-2	CASSIGTGATYGYTF	TGTGCCAGCAGCATCGGGACAGGGGCGACCTATGGCTACACCTTC
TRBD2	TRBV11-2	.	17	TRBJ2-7	CASSSKNPTSGGGEQYF	TGTGCCAGCAGCAGCAAGAACCCGACTAGCGGTGGGGGAGAGCAGTACTTC
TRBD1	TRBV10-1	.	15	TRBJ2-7	CASSQTGGKGYEQYF	TGCGCCAGCAGCCAAACAGGGGGCAAAGGGTACGAGCAGTACTTC
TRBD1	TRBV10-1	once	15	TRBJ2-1	CASSELGTGGHEQFF	TGCGCCAGCAGTGAGTTAGGGACAGGGGGGCATGAGCAGTTCTTC
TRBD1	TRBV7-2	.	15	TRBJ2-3	CASSHKRGRTDTQYF	TGTGCCAGCAGCCACAAGAGGGGGCGCACAGATACGCAGTATTTT
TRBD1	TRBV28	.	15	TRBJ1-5	CASSLGTGAHQPQHF	TGTGCCAGCAGTTTAGGGACAGGGGCCCATCAGCCCCAGCATTTT
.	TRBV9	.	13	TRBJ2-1	CASSPRRGGEQFF	TGTGCCAGCAGCCCTCGGAGGGGGGGTGAGCAGTTCTTC
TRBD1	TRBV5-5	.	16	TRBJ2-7	CASSLQGDPDSYEQYF	TGTGCCAGCAGCTTGCAGGGGGATCCCGATTCCTACGAGCAGTACTTC
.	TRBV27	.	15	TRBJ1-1	CASSLSASMNTEAFF	TGTGCCAGCAGTTTATCAGCAAGCATGAACACTGAAGCTTTCTTT
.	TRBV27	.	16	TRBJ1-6	CASSPRRAGYGSPLHF	TGTGCCAGCAGTCCTCGTAGGGCAGGGTATGGTTCACCCCTCCACTTT
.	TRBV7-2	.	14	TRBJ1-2	CASSQGTGNYGYTF	TGTGCCAGCAGTCAAGGGACGGGGAACTATGGCTACACCTTC
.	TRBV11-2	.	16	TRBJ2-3	CASSFEGGGSTDTQYF	TGTGCCAGCAGCTTTGAGGGAGGCGGTAGCACAGATACGCAGTATTTT
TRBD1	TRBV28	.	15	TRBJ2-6	CATGQGAAGANVLTF	TGTGCCACCGGACAGGGGGCGGCTGGGGCCAACGTCCTGACTTTC
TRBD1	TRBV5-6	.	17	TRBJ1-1	CASSLGTGGESGTEAFF	TGTGCCAGCAGCTTAGGGACAGGGGGCGAATCGGGCACTGAAGCTTTCTTT